This is a list of T cell receptor beta chains from one sample in a study of shared clonotypes between healthy human individuals. Measured with immunoSEQ multiplex PCR; TCRdb has only the in-frame clones, and not every one. The sample includes 400,000 to 600,000 clones, around 79% seen only once; the top ten take about 12%. The sequenced sample was PBMCs. These receptors were obtained from a woman aged 40 to 49 in good health. Some clones in this sample may be carry-over from other donors' samples. CDR3s leave out the opening cysteine and the closing phenylalanine or tryptophan. D genes are given only for firm matches. Rows give clone size only sometimes, using once, few, many, or a class for an expanded clone.

v_call,clone_size,d_call,cdr3_aa
TRBV5-1,.,.,ASSIDWTGTQY
TRBV2,.,TRBD2,ASSSGTSEGEQY
TRBV18,.,TRBD2,ASSPPGGPTGELF
TRBV18,few,TRBD1,ASSGQGRGTEAF
TRBV7-8,.,TRBD2,ASSSSAGAYYEQY
TRBV20-1,.,.,SARGGYT
TRBV6-5,.,TRBD2,ASSSLAGGSSYEQY
TRBV7-3,.,.,ASSLNGGAAYEQY
TRBV14,few,.,ASSQPRTLLNTGELF
TRBV5-4,.,.,ASRRGNTEAF
TRBV6-5,.,TRBD1,ASSLQGPSGNTIY
TRBV6-5,.,.,ASSYLADTEAF
TRBV5-1,once,.,ASSLEPWETQY
TRBV7-3,once,TRBD2,ASGLAANTGELF
TRBV5-4,few,.,ASSLTSTYNEQF
TRBV27,few,.,ASSSPLRGYGSNQPQH
TRBV11-2,.,.,ASSLAHNRFNTIY
TRBV28,.,.,ASSHPLGTDTQY
TRBV5-1,.,TRBD1,ASSFGTGAYEQY
TRBV11-1,.,TRBD1,ASSPLGTGASTDTQY
TRBV19,.,.,ASSTTSGAGANVLT
TRBV15,.,.,ATSPTFGGSETQY
TRBV5-1,once,.,ASSPTANYGYT
TRBV7-8,few,TRBD2,ASSFGGGRTDTQY
TRBV28,.,TRBD1,ASSVGGATGDEKLF
TRBV5-1,few,.,ASSLDLYNEQF
TRBV29-1,.,TRBD1,SVEDGTAGDEQY
TRBV7-3,many,TRBD1,ASSLGRQGVPTGNEQF
TRBV9,.,TRBD2,ASSSREVTYEQY
TRBV21-1,once,.,ASSKGTPAYEQY
TRBV5-1,.,TRBD1,ASSQQGAPDTGELF
TRBV2,.,.,ASRMDIASYEQY